This entry lists 15 T cell receptor beta chains sequenced from one sample in a study of shared clonotypes between healthy human individuals. The table came from immunoSEQ multiplex PCR; TCRdb's copy has only in-frame clones and leaves some out. The sample yields 2 million or so clones, roughly 95% seen once. The naive CD8 subset, CD45RO-negative cells positively selected for CCR7, excluded terminally differentiated effector memory CD45RA+ cells. The sequencing sample was made of naive CD8+ T cells sorted from blood. The source is a man aged 18 to 29 in good health.

Regarding this clone: One end of the junction does not line up with germline, which may come from a read error. This chain uses TRBV2 with TRBJ1-1, with D uncertain. The CDR3 has 14 residues. Germline V lookup: CDR1 SNHLY, CDR2 FYNNEI. CDR3 nucleotide sequence: TGTGTCAGCAGTGAAGCCCGCGAGAACACTGAAGCTTTCTTT. Its protein is CVSSEARENTEAFF. Variable domain in full (rest from reference TRBV2 and TRBJ1-1): EPEVTQTPSHQVTQMGQEVILRCVPISNHLYFYWYRQILGQKVEFLVSFYNNEISEKSEIFDDQFSVERPDGSNFTLKIRSTKLEDSAMYFCVSSEARENTEAFFGQGTRLTVV.

This chain links TRBV13 with TRBJ2-1; 7 bases fit TRBD1. V lost 4 bases, J lost 8 bases, and 11 bases stayed unmatched. Germline CDR1 and CDR2: PRHDT and FYEKMQ (reference sequence). The CDR3 has 15 residues. The CDR3 DNA reads TGTGCCAGCAGCTCATCCCTCACAGGGGACGATGAGCAGTTCTTC. This gives the protein CASSSSLTGDDEQFF.

The rearrangement joins TRBV5-6 to TRBJ2-5; 7 nucleotides line up with TRBD2. This CDR3 region has 13 residues. J lost 4 bases, V lost 6 bases, and 6 bases had no gene match. CDR1 SGHDT and CDR2 YYEEEE come from the germline V gene. CDR3 bases: TGTGCCAGCACCCTGGGAGGGACAGAGACCCAGTACTTC. Amino acids: CASTLGGTETQYF. Variable domain in full (rest from reference TRBV5-6 and TRBJ2-5): DAGVTQSPTHLIKTRGQQVTLRCSPKSGHDTVSWYQQALGQGPQFIFQYYEEEERQRGNFPDRFSGHQFPNYSSELNVNALLLGDSALYLCASTLGGTETQYFGPGTRLLVL.

The chain is built from TRBV11-2 and TRBJ2-7; D may be TRBD2 (7 bases). The V and J ends lost 4 bases and 2 bases respectively, with 18 bases between them. Germline V gene lookup returns CDR1 SGHAT and CDR2 FQNNGV. The CDR3 sequence is 16 residues long. CDR3 nucleotide sequence: TGTGCCAGCAGCTGGGGGGGCGGGACTCCCCCCTACGAGCAGTACTTC. This translates into CASSWGGGTPPYEQYF.

The chain recombines TRBV2 with TRBJ2-1; D unresolved. V lost 10 bases to trimming and J lost 7 bases, with 14 bases between them. CDR1 SNHLY and CDR2 FYNNEI come from the germline V gene. This CDR3 is built from 12 residues. CDR3 residues: CAITYSWNEQFF. CDR3 sequence (DNA): TGTGCCATCACCTATAGCTGGAATGAGCAGTTCTTC.

The chain is built from TRBV2 and TRBJ2-7, with D maybe TRBD2 (7 bases). Germline assignment: CDR1 SNHLY and CDR2 FYNNEI. There are 16 residues in the CDR3. V was shortened by 0 bases and J by 3 bases, with 15 bases between the two germline ends. The CDR3 here is CASSEAAGADLYEQYF. The CDR3 region has the DNA TGTGCCAGCAGTGAAGCGGCGGGGGCCGACCTCTACGAGCAGTACTTC. The entire variable domain, with the rest obtained from reference TRBV2 and TRBJ2-7, is as follows: EPEVTQTPSHQVTQMGQEVILRCVPISNHLYFYWYRQILGQKVEFLVSFYNNEISEKSEIFDDQFSVERPDGSNFTLKIRSTKLEDSAMYFCASSEAAGADLYEQYFGPGTRLTVT.

V and J are TRBV5-6 and TRBJ1-4; D is unresolved. V was shortened by 4 bases and J by 3 bases, with 16 bases between the two germline ends. The germline CDR1 and CDR2 sequences are SGHDT and YYEEEE. The CDR3 covers 16 residues. The CDR3 spells CASSDGPGAANEKLFF. The CDR3 DNA sequence: TGTGCCAGCAGCGACGGACCGGGCGCGGCTAATGAAAAACTGTTTTTT.

The gene calls are TRBV6-5 and TRBJ2-7; 7 bases map to TRBD2. The CDR3 has 12 amino acids. Unmatched junction bases numbered 2, after V lost 3 bases and J lost 6 bases. The germline V gene encodes CDR1 MNHEY and CDR2 SVGAGI. CDR3 loop: CASSYREGEQYF. Here the CDR3 DNA reads TGTGCCAGCAGTTATAGGGAGGGCGAGCAGTACTTC.

Points on this clone: This same CDR3 is encoded by further DNA sequences in the sample. The chain is built from TRBV27 and TRBJ2-2; no reliable D call. This CDR3 is 14 amino acids long. Trimming stripped 3 bases from V and 1 base from J, with 6 bases between. Germline V gives CDR1 MNHEY, CDR2 SMNVEV (reference sequence). CDR3 loop: CASSLRGNTGELFF. CDR3 sequence (DNA): TGTGCCAGCAGTTTGCGAGGGAACACCGGGGAGCTGTTTTTT.

The genes are TRBV4-3 and TRBJ2-3; 8 bases are a match to TRBD2. Trimming took 4 bases from V and 5 from J; bases not matched to a gene: 5. In germline, CDR1 is LGHNA, CDR2 YSLEER. The CDR3 is 14 residues long. The CDR3 spells CASSPGLEIDTQYF. The CDR3, as DNA: TGCGCCAGCAGCCCGGGACTAGAAATAGATACGCAGTATTTT.

CDR3 residues: CASREGLYNEQFF. The CDR3 nucleotides are TGTGCCAGCAGGGAAGGACTCTACAATGAGCAGTTCTTC. The gene calls are TRBV6-5 and TRBJ2-1; TRBD2 might be the D (5 bases). CDR1 and CDR2 from the germline V gene are MNHEY and SVGAGI. The CDR3 length is 13 residues. V was clipped by 6 bases and J by 3 bases, with 9 bases between them.

The chain joins TRBV5-1 to TRBJ1-2; tentatively, D is TRBD1 (6 bases). Germline V gene data show CDR1 as SGHRS and CDR2 as YFSETQ. The CDR3 loop spans 15 amino acids. Deletions cut 0 bases from V and 1 base from J, with 10 bases between. The CDR3 sequence is CASSLDRAHNYGYTF. The CDR3, as DNA: TGCGCCAGCAGCTTGGACAGGGCCCATAACTATGGCTACACCTTC.

Worth noting for this clone: Other DNA sequences in this sample translate to the same CDR3. This chain joins TRBV9 and TRBJ2-7; 8 nucleotides agree with TRBD1. From germline, CDR1 is SGDLS and CDR2 YYNGEE. V dropped 0 bases and J dropped 2; count of bases not matched to a gene: 4. This CDR3 is 15 amino acids long. CDR3 DNA: TGTGCCAGCAGCGTAGGTGACAGGGGTCCCTACGAGCAGTACTTC. Amino acid sequence: CASSVGDRGPYEQYF.

This clone showed up just once. The chain links TRBV6-1 to TRBJ2-1; D unresolved. V was pared by 2 bases and J by 0 bases, with 8 bases between. The CDR3 loop spans 15 amino acids. Per the germline V gene, CDR1 is MNHNS and CDR2 is SASEGT. As DNA, the CDR3 is TGTGCCAGCAGTGAAACGGTGAGCTCCTACAATGAGCAGTTCTTC. Encoded protein: CASSETVSSYNEQFF.

The table lists this clone with a count of one. V gene TRBV13 combines with J gene TRBJ2-1; 7 bases align to TRBD1. V was pared by 11 bases and J by 5 bases, with 9 bases of the junction left unmatched. The CDR3 has 13 residues. Germline V CDR1 and CDR2: PRHDT, FYEKMQ (reference sequence). The CDR3 spells CACTGEVHNEQFF. The CDR3 coding sequence is TGTGCCTGTACAGGGGAAGTTCACAATGAGCAGTTCTTC.